A selection of T cell receptor beta chains follows, all from one sample in a study of naive and memory T cell subsets. TCRdb analysed the UMI-ligation and nested PCR reads with MiXCR anew, one entry per CDR3 protein. The table shows around 140,000 distinct CDR3 sequences, with around 21% occurring only once. The sample comprised naive CD8+ T cells from blood. These TCRs come from a human donor in good health. Each CDR3 is given with its conserved first and last residue. D genes are given only for firm matches. Only some rows state a clone size, as once, few, many or a class for expanded clones.

j_gene: TRBJ2-2; d_gene: TRBD1; v_gene: TRBV15; abundance: .; CDR3nt: TGTGCCACCAGCAGAGATGAGGGGGCGGTATCCACCGGGGAGCTGTTTTTT; CDR3aa: CATSRDEGAVSTGELFF
j_gene: TRBJ2-7; d_gene: .; v_gene: TRBV20-1; abundance: many; CDR3nt: TGCAGTGCCCAGAGCACCGAGGGCGCCTACGAGCAGTACTTC; CDR3aa: CSAQSTEGAYEQYF
j_gene: TRBJ2-1; d_gene: .; v_gene: TRBV28; abundance: .; CDR3nt: TGTGCCAGCATGTCAGGGGACGGACCCCCGATTAGTCAGGTTTACCATGAGCAGTTCTTC; CDR3aa: CASMSGDGPPISQVYHEQFF
j_gene: TRBJ1-1; d_gene: .; v_gene: TRBV9; abundance: .; CDR3nt: TGTGCCAGCAGCGTCGAGGGTACCGCTGAAGCTTTCTTT; CDR3aa: CASSVEGTAEAFF
j_gene: TRBJ2-5; d_gene: .; v_gene: TRBV11-2; abundance: .; CDR3nt: TGTGCCAGCCAGTACGAGGACGAGACCCAGTACTTC; CDR3aa: CASQYEDETQYF
j_gene: TRBJ2-1; d_gene: TRBD1; v_gene: TRBV5-6; abundance: few; CDR3nt: TGTGCCAGCAGCTCGGGACAGAGGGATGAGCAGTTCTTC; CDR3aa: CASSSGQRDEQFF
j_gene: TRBJ1-6; d_gene: .; v_gene: TRBV12-3/TRBV12-4; abundance: .; CDR3nt: TGTGCCAGCAGTCTCCCGGGCCCTCATAATTCACCCCTCCACTTT; CDR3aa: CASSLPGPHNSPLHF
j_gene: TRBJ1-1; d_gene: .; v_gene: TRBV29-1; abundance: .; CDR3nt: TGCAGCGTTGAAGATGGGTTGGGGCCTGAAGCTTTCTTT; CDR3aa: CSVEDGLGPEAFF
j_gene: TRBJ2-5; d_gene: .; v_gene: TRBV7-9; abundance: few; CDR3nt: TGTGCCAGCAGCTTACGAGTCGGGCTAGATATTGAGACCCAGTACTTC; CDR3aa: CASSLRVGLDIETQYF
j_gene: TRBJ2-3; d_gene: TRBD1; v_gene: TRBV2; abundance: few; CDR3nt: TGTGCCAGCAGTTTGACAGGGATCCCAAACTCTAACACAGATACGCAGTATTTT; CDR3aa: CASSLTGIPNSNTDTQYF
j_gene: TRBJ1-1; d_gene: TRBD1; v_gene: TRBV18; abundance: few; CDR3nt: TGTGCCAGCTCACCCCGGGACAGGGACGTCACTGAAGCTTTCTTT; CDR3aa: CASSPRDRDVTEAFF
j_gene: TRBJ2-1; d_gene: .; v_gene: TRBV3-1; abundance: .; CDR3nt: TGTGCCAGCAGGCGGGACAACTACTACAATGAGCAGTTCTTC; CDR3aa: CASRRDNYYNEQFF
j_gene: TRBJ2-7; d_gene: .; v_gene: TRBV12-3/TRBV12-4; abundance: once; CDR3nt: TGTGCCAGCAGTTTGTGGGGGGCGACCCACGAGCAGTACTTC; CDR3aa: CASSLWGATHEQYF
j_gene: TRBJ2-7; d_gene: .; v_gene: TRBV7-9; abundance: few; CDR3nt: TGTGCCAGCAGCTTAGTGAGTAGCGGCTACGAGCAGTACTTC; CDR3aa: CASSLVSSGYEQYF
j_gene: TRBJ2-7; d_gene: TRBD2; v_gene: TRBV4-1; abundance: .; CDR3nt: TGCGCCAGCAGCCATAACGCGGGGGTACTGAGGGAGCAGTACTTC; CDR3aa: CASSHNAGVLREQYF
j_gene: TRBJ1-1; d_gene: .; v_gene: TRBV6-5; abundance: .; CDR3nt: TGTGCCAGCAGTTACTCGTTCAGGCTGGGGGCTTTCTTT; CDR3aa: CASSYSFRLGAFF
j_gene: TRBJ2-1; d_gene: TRBD2; v_gene: TRBV3-1; abundance: .; CDR3nt: TGTGCCAGCAGCCACGCGGGAGCCAGGGATGAGCAGTTCTTC; CDR3aa: CASSHAGARDEQFF
j_gene: TRBJ1-5; d_gene: .; v_gene: TRBV23-1; abundance: many; CDR3nt: TGCGCCGCCCAGGGACCTCAGCCCCAGCATTTT; CDR3aa: CAAQGPQPQHF
j_gene: TRBJ2-7; d_gene: TRBD2; v_gene: TRBV2; abundance: .; CDR3nt: TGTGCCAGCAGTAATAGCGGGACGGCCTACGAGCAGTACTTC; CDR3aa: CASSNSGTAYEQYF
j_gene: TRBJ2-7; d_gene: .; v_gene: TRBV5-6; abundance: .; CDR3nt: TGTGCCAGCAGCTTGAACTATCTGGAGCAGTACTTC; CDR3aa: CASSLNYLEQYF
j_gene: TRBJ1-4; d_gene: .; v_gene: TRBV6-5; abundance: few; CDR3nt: TGTGCCAGCAGTTACGGGTCTCTCAAGGGAACTGAAAAACTGTTTTTT; CDR3aa: CASSYGSLKGTEKLFF
j_gene: TRBJ2-1; d_gene: TRBD2; v_gene: TRBV2; abundance: .; CDR3nt: TGTGCCAGCACCCCCCCAGCGGGAGCTTACAATGAGCAGTTCTTC; CDR3aa: CASTPPAGAYNEQFF
j_gene: TRBJ2-1; d_gene: TRBD2; v_gene: TRBV5-1; abundance: .; CDR3nt: TGCGCCAGCAGCTTGGGGCTAGCGGGAGGAAATGAGCAGTTCTTC; CDR3aa: CASSLGLAGGNEQFF
j_gene: TRBJ1-1; d_gene: .; v_gene: TRBV7-9; abundance: few; CDR3nt: TGTGCCAGCAGCCCTACCTCGGGATTCAGAACTGAAGCTTTCTTT; CDR3aa: CASSPTSGFRTEAFF
j_gene: TRBJ2-2; d_gene: TRBD1; v_gene: TRBV24-1; abundance: few; CDR3nt: TGTGCCACCAGTGACCCAGGGGGAACCGGGGAGCTGTTTTTT; CDR3aa: CATSDPGGTGELFF
j_gene: TRBJ2-1; d_gene: TRBD2; v_gene: TRBV7-3; abundance: .; CDR3nt: TGTGCCAGCAGCTTAGGGACTAGCGGGCTGGATGAGCAGTTCTTC; CDR3aa: CASSLGTSGLDEQFF
j_gene: TRBJ1-2; d_gene: TRBD1; v_gene: TRBV4-1; abundance: .; CDR3nt: TGCGCCAGCAGCCAGTCGACCGGGACAGGGGGTCCCTATGGCTACACCTTC; CDR3aa: CASSQSTGTGGPYGYTF
j_gene: TRBJ1-5; d_gene: TRBD1; v_gene: TRBV12-3/TRBV12-4; abundance: few; CDR3nt: TGTGCCAGCAGTCCCCGGACAGGAGGCTTATTAGGCGGCAATCAGCCCCAGCATTTT; CDR3aa: CASSPRTGGLLGGNQPQHF
j_gene: TRBJ1-4; d_gene: .; v_gene: TRBV28; abundance: .; CDR3nt: TGTGCCAGCAGTTCCGTATGGGGGGGGGAACTTAATGAAAAACTGTTTTTT; CDR3aa: CASSSVWGGELNEKLFF
j_gene: TRBJ2-2; d_gene: .; v_gene: TRBV5-6; abundance: .; CDR3nt: TGTGCCAGCAGCTTTGCGGACCAAACCGGGGAGCTGTTTTTT; CDR3aa: CASSFADQTGELFF
j_gene: TRBJ1-6; d_gene: .; v_gene: TRBV4-3; abundance: many; CDR3nt: TGCGCCAGCAGCCAAGGAAGTCTTCATAATTCACCCCTCCACTTT; CDR3aa: CASSQGSLHNSPLHF
j_gene: TRBJ2-4; d_gene: .; v_gene: TRBV6-5; abundance: few; CDR3nt: TGTGCCAGCCGGGACCCGGGGGACAAAAACATTCAGTACTTC; CDR3aa: CASRDPGDKNIQYF
j_gene: TRBJ2-1; d_gene: .; v_gene: TRBV10-3; abundance: few; CDR3nt: TGTGCCATCGGGTCCCGCAGGCACTCCTACAATGAGCAGTTCTTC; CDR3aa: CAIGSRRHSYNEQFF
j_gene: TRBJ2-3; d_gene: TRBD1; v_gene: TRBV20-1; abundance: few; CDR3nt: TGCAGTGCCCCCGACAGGGATAGGAGCACAGATACGCAGTATTTT; CDR3aa: CSAPDRDRSTDTQYF
j_gene: TRBJ2-5; d_gene: TRBD2; v_gene: TRBV6-5; abundance: few; CDR3nt: TGTGCCAGCAGTCCCGGGACTAGCCCAGAGACCCAGTACTTC; CDR3aa: CASSPGTSPETQYF
j_gene: TRBJ2-3; d_gene: .; v_gene: TRBV28; abundance: .; CDR3nt: TGTGCCAGCAGTCTCCTCTCTGTGAGCACAGATACGCAGTATTTT; CDR3aa: CASSLLSVSTDTQYF